Listed below are T cell receptor beta chains from one sample, sequenced in a study of identifying expanded T cells in peripheral blood. This table comes from immunoSEQ multiplex PCR, and its TCRdb copy is limited to in-frame clones, with some not included. This sample yields approximately 85,000 clones, of which approximately 84% are seen a single time; 15% to 20% belongs to the top ten. Sequencing input: blood. These receptors came from a person aged 18-70 years in good health. The CDR3 runs from the conserved cysteine through the conserved F or W. D genes are given only for firm matches. Not all rows give a size; the values are once, few, many and, for expanded clones, a class.

V	size	J	D	CDR3	DNA
TRBV25-1	-	TRBJ1-2	TRBD1	CASSEYRGLDYGYTF	TGTGCCAGCAGTGAATACAGGGGGCTGGACTATGGCTACACCTTC
TRBV28	-	TRBJ2-1	TRBD2	CASKLVGGYNEQFF	TGTGCCAGCAAACTAGTGGGGGGGTACAATGAGCAGTTCTTC
TRBV27	-	TRBJ2-7	-	CASSTFGVSSYEQYF	TGTGCCAGCAGTACTTTCGGCGTAAGCTCCTACGAGCAGTACTTC
TRBV5-6	few	TRBJ2-2	-	CASSFIAVLGPTNTGELFF	TGTGCCAGCAGCTTTATTGCTGTGTTGGGGCCCACAAACACCGGGGAGCTGTTTTTT
TRBV6-5	-	TRBJ2-7	-	CASSFGSSYEQYF	TGTGCCAGCAGTTTCGGATCCTCCTACGAGCAGTACTTC
TRBV2	once	TRBJ2-3	-	CASSEASLGGTDTQYF	TGTGCCAGCAGTGAAGCGTCCCTGGGGGGTACAGATACGCAGTATTTT
TRBV6-5	-	TRBJ2-7	TRBD2	CASSYSGLAGYEQYF	TGTGCCAGCAGTTACTCGGGACTAGCGGGGTACGAGCAGTACTTC
TRBV9	-	TRBJ2-5	-	CASSAGGAWETQYF	TGTGCCAGCAGCGCGGGGGGCGCGTGGGAGACCCAGTACTTC
TRBV5-1	-	TRBJ2-3	-	CASSLAGGASSDTQYF	TGCGCCAGCAGCTTGGCAGGGGGGGCAAGTTCGGATACGCAGTATTTT
TRBV28	-	TRBJ1-3	-	CASSLRGGAIYF	TGTGCCAGCAGTTTACGGGGGGGCGCCATATATTTT